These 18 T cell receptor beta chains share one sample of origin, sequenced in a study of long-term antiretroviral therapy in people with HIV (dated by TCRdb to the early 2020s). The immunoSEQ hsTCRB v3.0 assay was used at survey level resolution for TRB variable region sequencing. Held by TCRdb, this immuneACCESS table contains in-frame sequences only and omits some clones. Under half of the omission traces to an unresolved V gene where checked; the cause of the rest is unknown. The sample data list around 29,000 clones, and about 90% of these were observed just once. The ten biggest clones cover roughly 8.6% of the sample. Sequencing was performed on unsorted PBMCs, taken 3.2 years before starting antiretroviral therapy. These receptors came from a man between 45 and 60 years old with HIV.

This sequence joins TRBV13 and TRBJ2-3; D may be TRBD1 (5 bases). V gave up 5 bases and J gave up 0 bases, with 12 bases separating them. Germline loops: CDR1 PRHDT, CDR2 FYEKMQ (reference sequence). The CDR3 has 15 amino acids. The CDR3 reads CASSMWAGSTDTQYF. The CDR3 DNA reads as TGTGCCAGCAGCATGTGGGCAGGGAGCACAGATACGCAGTATTTT.

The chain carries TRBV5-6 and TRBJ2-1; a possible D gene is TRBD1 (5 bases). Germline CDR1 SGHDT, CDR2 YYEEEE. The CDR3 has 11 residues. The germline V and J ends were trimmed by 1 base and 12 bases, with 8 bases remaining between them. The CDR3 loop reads CASSLSGWQFF. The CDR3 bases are TGTGCCAGCAGCTTGTCAGGGTGGCAGTTCTTC.

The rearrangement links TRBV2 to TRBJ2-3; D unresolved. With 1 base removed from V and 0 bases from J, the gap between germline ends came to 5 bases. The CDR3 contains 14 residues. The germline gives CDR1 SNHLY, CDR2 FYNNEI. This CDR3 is CASSEGQSTDTQYF. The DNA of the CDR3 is TGTGCCAGCAGTGAAGGGCAGAGCACAGATACGCAGTATTTT.

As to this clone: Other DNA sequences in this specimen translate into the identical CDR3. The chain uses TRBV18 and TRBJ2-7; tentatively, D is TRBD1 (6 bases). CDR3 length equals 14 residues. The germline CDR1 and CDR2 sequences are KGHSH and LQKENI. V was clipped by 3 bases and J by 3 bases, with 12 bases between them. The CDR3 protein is CASSPGTSGYEQYF. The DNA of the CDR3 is TGTGCCAGCTCACCCGGGACATCAGGCTACGAGCAGTACTTC.

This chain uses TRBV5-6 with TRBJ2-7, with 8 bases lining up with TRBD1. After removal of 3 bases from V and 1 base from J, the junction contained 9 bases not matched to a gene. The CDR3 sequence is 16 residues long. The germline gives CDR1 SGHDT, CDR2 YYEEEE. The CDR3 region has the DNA TGTGCCAGCAGCTCCCCCGGACAGGGCTTATCCTACGAGCAGTACTTC. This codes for CASSSPGQGLSYEQYF.

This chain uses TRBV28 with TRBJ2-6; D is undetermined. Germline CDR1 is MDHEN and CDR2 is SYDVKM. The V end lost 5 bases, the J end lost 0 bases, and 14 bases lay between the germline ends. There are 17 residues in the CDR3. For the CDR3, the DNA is TGTGCCAGCAGTCCTCGTTTAGGCAACTCTGGGGCCAACGTCCTGACTTTC. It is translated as CASSPRLGNSGANVLTF.

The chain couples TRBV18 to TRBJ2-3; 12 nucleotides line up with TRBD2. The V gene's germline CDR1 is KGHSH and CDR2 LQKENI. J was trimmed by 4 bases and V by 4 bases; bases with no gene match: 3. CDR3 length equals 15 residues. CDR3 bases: TGTGCCAGCTCACTGACTAGCGGGAGAGCAGATACGCAGTATTTT. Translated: CASSLTSGRADTQYF.

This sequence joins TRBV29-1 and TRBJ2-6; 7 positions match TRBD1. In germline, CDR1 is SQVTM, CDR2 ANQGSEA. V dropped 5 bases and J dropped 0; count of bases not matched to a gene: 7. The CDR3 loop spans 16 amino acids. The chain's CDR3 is CSVRQGKHSGANVLTF. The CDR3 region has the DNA TGCAGCGTTCGACAGGGAAAGCACTCTGGGGCCAACGTCCTGACTTTC.

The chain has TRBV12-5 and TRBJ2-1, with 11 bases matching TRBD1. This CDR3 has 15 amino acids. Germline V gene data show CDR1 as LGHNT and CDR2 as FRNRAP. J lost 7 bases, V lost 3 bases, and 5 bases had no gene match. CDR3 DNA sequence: TGTGCTAGTGGTTTCAGGACAGGGGGCTCGAATGAGCAGTTCTTC. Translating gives CASGFRTGGSNEQFF. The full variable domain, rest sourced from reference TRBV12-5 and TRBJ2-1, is DARVTQTPRHKVTEMGQEVTMRCQPILGHNTVFWYRQTMMQGLELLAYFRNRAPLDDSGMPKDRFSAEMPDATLATLKIQPSEPRDSAVYFCASGFRTGGSNEQFFGPGTRLTVL.

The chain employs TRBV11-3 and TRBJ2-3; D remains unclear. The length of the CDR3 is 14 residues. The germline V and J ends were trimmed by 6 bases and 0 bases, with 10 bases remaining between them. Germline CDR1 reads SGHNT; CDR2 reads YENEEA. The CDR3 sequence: CASSASASTDTQYF. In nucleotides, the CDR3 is TGTGCCAGCAGTGCGTCGGCTAGCACAGATACGCAGTATTTT.

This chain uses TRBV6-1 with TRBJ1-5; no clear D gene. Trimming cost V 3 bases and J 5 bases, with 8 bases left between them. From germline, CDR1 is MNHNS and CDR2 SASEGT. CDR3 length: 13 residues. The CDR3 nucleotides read TGTGCCAGCAGTGATGGGGTGCATCAGCCCCAGCATTTT. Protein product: CASSDGVHQPQHF.

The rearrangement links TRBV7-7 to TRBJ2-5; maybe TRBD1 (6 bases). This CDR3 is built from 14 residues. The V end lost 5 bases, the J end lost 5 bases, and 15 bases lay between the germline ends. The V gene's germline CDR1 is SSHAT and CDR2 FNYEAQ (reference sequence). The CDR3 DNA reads TGTGCCAGCAGCCCAGGGGATCAGGCGGAGACCCAGTACTTC. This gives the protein CASSPGDQAETQYF.

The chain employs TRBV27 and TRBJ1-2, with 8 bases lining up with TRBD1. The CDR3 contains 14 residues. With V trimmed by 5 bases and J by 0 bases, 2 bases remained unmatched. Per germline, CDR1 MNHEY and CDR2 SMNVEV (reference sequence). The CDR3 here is CASSRTGPNYGYTF. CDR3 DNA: TGTGCCAGCAGTAGGACAGGGCCTAACTATGGCTACACCTTC.

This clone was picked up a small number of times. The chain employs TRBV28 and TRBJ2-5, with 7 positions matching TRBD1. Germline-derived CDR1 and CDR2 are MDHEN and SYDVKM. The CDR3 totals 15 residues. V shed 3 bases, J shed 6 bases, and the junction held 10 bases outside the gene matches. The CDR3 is CASSFKYRGGKTQYF. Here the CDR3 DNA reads TGTGCCAGCAGTTTTAAATACAGGGGTGGGAAGACCCAGTACTTC.

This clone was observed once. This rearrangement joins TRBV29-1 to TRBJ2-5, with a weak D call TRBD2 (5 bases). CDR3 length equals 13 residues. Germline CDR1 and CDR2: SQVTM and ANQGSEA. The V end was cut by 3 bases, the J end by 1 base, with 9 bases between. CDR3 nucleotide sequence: TGCAGCGTTGAGACTGGACTCCAAGAGACCCAGTACTTC. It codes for CSVETGLQETQYF. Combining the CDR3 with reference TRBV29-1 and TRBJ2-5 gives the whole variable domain SAVISQKPSRDICQRGTSLTIQCQVDSQVTMMFWYRQQPGQSLTLIATANQGSEATYESGFVIDKFPISRPNLTFSTLTVSNMSPEDSSIYLCSVETGLQETQYFGPGTRLLVL.

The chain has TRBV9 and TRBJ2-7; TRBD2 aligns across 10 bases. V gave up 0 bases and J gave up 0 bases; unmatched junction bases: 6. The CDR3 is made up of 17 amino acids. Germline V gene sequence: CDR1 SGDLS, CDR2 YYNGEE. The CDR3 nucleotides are TGTGCCAGCAGCGTAGCTAGCGGGGGCGCGGGCTCCTACGAGCAGTACTTC. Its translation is CASSVASGGAGSYEQYF.

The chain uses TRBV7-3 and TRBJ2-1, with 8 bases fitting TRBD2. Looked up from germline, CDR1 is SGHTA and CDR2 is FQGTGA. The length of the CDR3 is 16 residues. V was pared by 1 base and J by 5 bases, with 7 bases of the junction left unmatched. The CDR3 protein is CASSLSATSVDNEQFF. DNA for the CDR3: TGTGCCAGCAGCTTAAGTGCGACTAGCGTGGACAATGAGCAGTTCTTC.

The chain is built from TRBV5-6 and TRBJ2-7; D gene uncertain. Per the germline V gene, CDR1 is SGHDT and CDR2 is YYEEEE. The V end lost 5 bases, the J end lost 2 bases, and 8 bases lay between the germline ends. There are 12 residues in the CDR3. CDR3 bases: TGTGCCAGCAGTACGGGCCCCTACGAGCAGTACTTC. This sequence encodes CASSTGPYEQYF.